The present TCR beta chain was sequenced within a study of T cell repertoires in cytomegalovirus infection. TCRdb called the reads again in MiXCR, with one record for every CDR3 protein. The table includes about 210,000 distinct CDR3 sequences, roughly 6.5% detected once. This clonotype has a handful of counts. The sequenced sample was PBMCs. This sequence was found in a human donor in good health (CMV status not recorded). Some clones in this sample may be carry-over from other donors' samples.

CDR3 DNA sequence: TGTGCCATCAGTGAGCAGGGACTCCATGGCTACACCTTC. Translated: CAISEQGLHGYTF. The chain is built from TRBV10-3 and TRBJ1-2, with a tentative D call TRBD1 (5 bases). The germline V and J ends were trimmed by 2 bases and 6 bases, with 10 bases remaining between them. The CDR3 extends over 13 amino acids. CDR1 is ENHRY and CDR2 is SYGVKD in the germline V gene.